This TCR beta chain emerged from a study of vaccination effects on CD4 cells after COVID-19. Study in general: Viral peptide pools were used in the ViraFEST assay to expand antigen-specific CD4+ T cells, and sequencing came afterward.

Subsequent to a culture period of more than 8 days, CD4+ T cells were isolated. The healthy vaccine recipients, who had no prior SARS-CoV-2 infection, showed negative nucleocapsid antibodies. The CDR3 length is 13 residues. V lost 7 bases and J lost 1, with 5 bases in between. The germline V gene encodes CDR1 WSHSY and CDR2 SAAADI. The data were produced by immunoSEQ multiplex PCR, yet TCRdb's version contains in-frame clones alone and is incomplete. The sample carries tens of thousands of clones, about 70% recorded once. Points on this clone: Its matching antigen is unknown.

Points from the study as a whole: Infection- and vaccine-induced clones contracted markedly late after vaccination.

This receptor was obtained from a human donor who received a COVID-19 vaccine. This chain connects TRBV10-2 to TRBJ2-6; D might be TRBD2 (5 bases). This specimen was CD4+ T cells from PBMCs cultured without peptide, taken before COVID-19 vaccination. The DNA for the CDR3 is TGCGCCAGCACGGGGTCTGGGGCCAACGTCCTGACTTTC. It encodes CASTGSGANVLTF.